This T cell receptor beta chain came from a study of T cells in localized non-small cell lung cancer (TCRdb year 2020). The study in broad terms: The study analyzed T cell repertoires of under 250 early-stage NSCLC patients, comparing tumors and uninvolved tumor-adjacent lungs. The cohort comprised 200 to 300 treatment-naïve NSCLC patients with resected, localized lung tumors. Of the NSCLC patients, 129 were male and 107 were female, and the mean age was approximately 66 years. Study-wide findings and limitations: Because the study design was exploratory, TCR variables were selected using unadjusted p-values without false-discovery rate correction. The highest T cell clonality was observed in uninvolved tumor-adjacent lung, where clonality exceeded that of tumor, suggesting that antigenic responses were more focused in uninvolved tumor-adjacent lung. Of the top 100 tumor clones, a median of roughly 53 were detected in paired uninvolved adjacent lung; around 27 were also among that lung's top 100. Higher blood T cell density associated with longer overall survival, while higher adjacent-lung clonality associated with shorter survival. Because multi-region tumor sequencing was not performed, intratumor heterogeneity could not be ruled out.

About this clone itself: The antigen this receptor binds is unknown. No per-base quality is available; no much larger clone lies one base away.

The immunoSEQ Assay was used to sequence TCR beta CDR3 regions from DNA. From the authors' description of their analysis: To compute T cell density, TCR beta template counts were normalized to usable DNA, which was estimated by amplifying housekeeping genes. Using the preseqR package, richness was estimated by extrapolating to 120,000 templates for tissue samples and 400,000 templates for PBMC samples. Clonality was calculated as one minus Pielou's evenness. Differential abundance testing on productive amino-acid clonotypes, with a minimum total count of 5 and an alpha of 0.1, was used to identify tissue-enriched TCRs. The Jaccard Index and the Morisita Overlap Index were used to measure how much the repertoires overlapped between compartments. TCR beta CDR3s were clustered by GLIPH together with public tetramer-defined viral CDR3s, and at least three viral sequences plus V-gene enrichment were required for viral motifs. In its TCRdb copy, this immuneACCESS table keeps in-frame sequences only and misses some clones. Where compared with another copy, unresolved V genes explain less than half of these, and the others have no known cause. V, J and clone size are taken as reported in that table, and D and trimming were inferred from the DNA itself. The sample table lists about 82,000 clones, around three quarters of them with a count of one. The ten largest clones represent about 19% of the sample.

CDR1 and CDR2, per the germline V gene, are SNHLY and FYNNEI. The CDR3 goes from the cysteine to the phenylalanine over 13 residues. The kept DNA is CDR3 alone, 39 bases in frame from the first base. At the junction V is shortened by 3 bases and J by 7 bases, with 9 bases in between. At diagnosis, peripheral blood, uninvolved tumor-adjacent lung and tumor were collected and stored as a combination of fresh-frozen and FFPE material. For TCR repertoire profiling, the blood samples were analyzed as peripheral blood mononuclear cells. Recombination joined TRBV2 with TRBJ1-4; no D gene can be assigned with confidence. The sequencing used PBMCs, collected before any cancer treatment. The TCR comes from a man aged 35-69 years with stage II squamous cell lung carcinoma. The CDR3 sequence is CASSDGEVEKLFF. The bases are TGTGCCAGCAGTGACGGGGAGGTTGAAAAACTGTTTTTT. The full variable domain, completed from the reference TRBV2 and TRBJ1-4 proteins outside the CDR3, reads EPEVTQTPSHQVTQMGQEVILRCVPISNHLYFYWYRQILGQKVEFLVSFYNNEISEKSEIFDDQFSVERPDGSNFTLKIRSTKLEDSAMYFCASSDGEVEKLFFGSGTQLSVL.